The 3 T cell receptor beta chains presented below share a single source sample, sequenced in a study of T cells in Graves' hyperthyroidism and ophthalmopathy. TCR beta CDR3 regions were amplified from RNA. First-round RT-PCR of the TCR CDR3 relied on the HTBI primer set. TCRdb fed the multiplex PCR reads into MiXCR, producing one record per CDR3 protein. The sample has hundreds of thousands of distinct CDR3 sequences, 38% seen once; the top ten hold 7.5% to 9.5%. Sequenced: blood. Receptors were obtained from a man aged 18 to 29 with Graves' hyperthyroidism.

Ten or more counts support this clonotype. The genes are TRBV7-8 and TRBJ1-5; no reliable D call. This CDR3 region has 14 residues. The germline V gene encodes CDR1 SGHVS and CDR2 FQNEAQ. The V and J ends lost 6 bases and 4 bases respectively, with 13 bases between them. The CDR3 DNA follows: TGTGCCAGCAGGGCGGGAGGGCAGAATCAGCCCCAGCATTTT. This sequence encodes CASRAGGQNQPQHF.

This clonotype has a handful of counts. The gene calls are TRBV7-7 and TRBJ2-7, with 7 positions matching TRBD1. Germline CDR1 is SSHAT and CDR2 is FNYEAQ (reference sequence). V shed 5 bases and J 4 bases; nucleotides not matched to a gene: 11. The CDR3 has 15 residues. The CDR3 DNA sequence: TGTGCCAGCAGCAGTACAGGGGATAATCGTTACGAGCAGTACTTC. Amino acids: CASSSTGDNRYEQYF.

The sample holds many counts of this clonotype. In DNA, the CDR3 is TGTGCCATCAGTGGGAGGGGGGTCTCCTACGAGCAGTACTTC. Translation gives CAISGRGVSYEQYF. The chain recombines TRBV10-3 with TRBJ2-7; either TRBD1 or TRBD2 may supply D (6 bases each). CDR1 ENHRY and CDR2 SYGVKD come from the germline V gene. The V end lost 4 bases, the J end lost 0 bases, and 10 bases lay between the germline ends. There are 14 residues in the CDR3.